Shown below are 8 T cell receptor beta chains from a single sample sequenced in a study of CD8+ T cells in alopecia areata. This sample's treatment: oral pan-JAK inhibitor, 5-10 mg twice daily. As the sequencing template, cDNA was produced by extracting RNA and reverse transcribing it. The table came from immunoSEQ multiplex PCR; TCRdb's copy has only in-frame clones and leaves some out. The sample lists some 200,000 clones, roughly three fifths seen once, with approximately 3.3% in the top ten. The sequenced sample was CD4+ T cells sorted from blood, obtained at week 4, from a patient treated with tofacitinib. Receptor source: a human donor with alopecia areata.

The gene calls are TRBV29-1 and TRBJ2-5; 8 bases fit TRBD1. The V gene's germline CDR1 is SQVTM and CDR2 ANQGSEA. CDR3 length equals 14 residues. The junction had 7 bases not matched to a gene; V was cut back by 3 bases and J by 4 bases. The CDR3 protein is CSVEHTGGGETQYF. The CDR3 coding sequence is TGCAGCGTTGAGCATACAGGGGGAGGAGAGACCCAGTACTTC.

This clone showed up just a few times. The chain combines TRBV7-9 with TRBJ1-1; D uncertain. V was shortened by 3 bases and J by 4 bases, with 15 bases between the two germline ends. Germline values: CDR1 SEHNR, CDR2 FQNEAQ (reference sequence). This CDR3 is built from 15 residues. In nucleotides, the CDR3 is TGTGCCAGCAGCTTTTCCGGGGTGGGCGGCACTGAAGCTTTCTTT. The encoded protein is CASSFSGVGGTEAFF.

The sample holds one count of this clone. In DNA, the CDR3 is TGTGCCTGGAGTGGTAGCTCCGAGCAGTACTTC. Translated, it gives CAWSGSSEQYF. The rearrangement joins TRBV30 to TRBJ2-7; D is uncertain. From germline, CDR1 is GTSNPN and CDR2 SVGIG (reference sequence). The CDR3 loop spans 11 amino acids. The V and J ends lost 1 base and 6 bases respectively, with 7 bases between them.

The V and J genes are TRBV29-1 and TRBJ2-2, with 9 bases fitting TRBD1. With 7 bases clipped from V and 0 bases from J, the junction kept 3 bases outside the gene matches. CDR3 length equals 14 residues. Germline CDR1 SQVTM, CDR2 ANQGSEA. The CDR3 here is CSGGQGSNTGELFF. DNA for the CDR3: TGCAGCGGGGGACAGGGATCGAACACCGGGGAGCTGTTTTTT.

V and J are TRBV5-1 and TRBJ1-1; no clear D. Looked up from germline, CDR1 is SGHRS and CDR2 is YFSETQ. CDR3 length: 13 residues. V dropped 3 bases and J dropped 3 bases, with 9 bases sitting between them. The CDR3: CASSSLLDTEAFF. In nucleotides, the CDR3 is TGCGCCAGCAGCTCCCTCTTGGACACTGAAGCTTTCTTT.

The chain couples TRBV2 to TRBJ1-2; a possible D gene is TRBD1 (5 bases). The germline V gene has CDR1 SNHLY and CDR2 FYNNEI. The V gene lost 5 bases and the J gene lost 0 bases, with 7 bases spanning the gap. The CDR3 length is 13 residues. This CDR3 reads CASSPGTNYGYTF. As DNA, the CDR3 is TGTGCCAGCAGTCCAGGGACTAACTATGGCTACACCTTC.

V is TRBV7-2 and J is TRBJ1-6; D possibly corresponds to TRBD1 (6 bases). Per germline, CDR1 SGHTA and CDR2 FQGNSA. This CDR3 is 14 amino acids long. The germline V and J ends were trimmed by 3 bases and 6 bases, with 9 bases remaining between them. The CDR3 sequence: CASSLGALNSPLHF. CDR3 DNA sequence: TGTGCCAGCAGCTTGGGGGCCCTTAATTCACCCCTCCACTTT.

This clone was detected a few times. The V and J genes are TRBV7-2 and TRBJ2-3; 8 nucleotides line up with TRBD2. The junction had 2 bases not matched to a gene; V was cut back by 5 bases and J by 1 base. Germline values: CDR1 SGHTA, CDR2 FQGNSA. The CDR3 contains 14 residues. CDR3 sequence: CASSETSGTDTQYF. The CDR3 DNA sequence: TGTGCCAGCAGCGAGACTAGCGGCACAGATACGCAGTATTTT.